This T cell receptor beta chain was recovered during a study of CD8+CD57+ T cells in acquired aplastic anemia. Study information: CD4+ and CD8+ cells, once sorted, gave DNA averaging approximately 3 ug.

The ends lost 4 bases at V and 6 bases at J; junction bases unmatched: 4. The length of the CDR3 is 14 residues. Per the germline V gene, CDR1 is LNHDA and CDR2 is SQIVND (reference sequence). It was patients with CD8+CD57+ cell expansion by flow cytometry who were chosen for sequencing. The enrolled patients all had severe acquired aplastic anemia. Study results and caveats: The same twenty-nine CD8+ CDR3 sequences occurred in patients and in controls.

Genomic DNA templated the TCR beta VDJ and CDR3 profiling. TCRdb independently ran MiXCR on the reads; one entry per CDR3 protein. The sample shows under 350,000 distinct CDR3 sequences, under 60% of them seen only once. This clonotype was picked up many times. Its antigen is not known. Specimen: sorted CD4+, CD8+, or CD8+CD57+ T cells (not recorded which) from PBMCs. The TCR originated in a human donor with aplastic anemia. The gene calls are TRBV19 and TRBJ1-4; TRBD1 matches 8 bases. The chain's CDR3 is CASSTRDRHEKLFF. CDR3 DNA sequence: TGTGCCAGTAGTACCCGGGACAGGCATGAAAAACTGTTTTTT. Filled out from reference TRBV19 and TRBJ1-4, the complete variable domain reads DGGITQSPKYLFRKEGQNVTLSCEQNLNHDAMYWYRQDPGQGLRLIYYSQIVNDFQKGDIAEGYSVSREKKESFPLTVTSAQKNPTAFYLCASSTRDRHEKLFFGSGTQLSVL.